This T cell receptor (beta chain) was retrieved from a study of CD8+ T cells in alopecia areata. Whole-study context: Graft recipients were approximately 7-11-week-old female C3H/HeJ mice, and donor skin originated from roughly 6-13-month-old C3H/HeJ mice with spontaneous alopecia. Overall study findings and caveats: Researchers reported that TCR sharing among patients proved less clear than in mice, possibly HLA-linked.

Using CD4, CD8alpha, NKG2D, NKG2ACE and other markers, pooled cutaneous lymph node cells were sorted. TCR sequencing used cDNA made by reverse transcription of extracted RNA. Only in-frame clones appear in the TCRdb table, and some are missing; sequencing was by immunoSEQ multiplex PCR. This sample shows roughly 260,000 clones and no singletons; 1.2% rests with the ten largest. A few counts support this clone. Its antigen is not identified. Genes and germline come from the mouse. The read is 3 residues too short to cover the CDR3 end, so that end is filled in from the germline J gene. CDR1 and CDR2 (germline): NSHNY, SYGAGN. The length of the CDR3 is 17 residues. The ends lost 4 bases at V and 2 bases at J; junction bases unmatched: 4.

V gene TRBV13-1 combines with J gene TRBJ1-6, with 12 nucleotides matching TRBD1. TRBJ1-6 is reported as an ORF; its role is uncertain. What was sequenced was CD4+ T cells sorted from a lymph node. The source of this sequence is a C3H/HeJ mouse with alopecia areata. MHC haplotype of the strain: H2-k. The CDR3 region is CASSLGTGGAYNSPLYF. CDR3 DNA (partial): TGTGCCAGCAGTCTCGGGACAGGGGGCGCCTATAATTCGCCC.